A selection of T cell receptor beta chains follows, all from one sample in a study of T cell responses to AZD1222 COVID-19 vaccine. Profiling relied on immunoSEQ multiplex PCR, and the TCRdb table lists in-frame clones only, not all of them. Of some 180,000 clones listed, approximately 92% are singletons. The sequencing used peripheral blood, collected on day 0 of AZD1222 vaccination. The receptors were gathered from an adult in good health. Each CDR3 is given with its conserved first and last residue. The order of the fields is clone size, J gene, V gene, D gene, CDR3 DNA, CDR3 protein. A D gene is named only where the DNA matches it firmly. Not all rows give a size; the values are once, few, many and, for expanded clones, a class.

>once|TRBJ2-1|TRBV7-6|TRBD2
TGTGCCAGCAGCTTTAGCGGGGGGGTCTACAATGAGCAGTTCTTC
CASSFSGGVYNEQFF
>-|TRBJ2-3|TRBV6-5|-
TGTGCCAGCAGTTTTCAGGGGTTTAGCACAGATACGCAGTATTTT
CASSFQGFSTDTQYF
>once|TRBJ1-1|TRBV9|-
TGTGCCAGCAGCTCACGATGGGGGAGCGGAATAAACACTGAAGCTTTCTTT
CASSSRWGSGINTEAFF
>-|TRBJ2-7|TRBV10-3|-
TGTGCCATCGGTAAGGGGGACTCATCCTACGAGCAGTACTTC
CAIGKGDSSYEQYF
>once|TRBJ2-3|TRBV3-1/TRBV3-2|-
TGTGCCAGCAGCCATACAGGGGAGGGAGATACGCAGTATTTT
CASSHTGEGDTQYF
>-|TRBJ2-7|TRBV19|-
TGTGCCAGTAGTCCTGACCCGGGACTGTCCTACGAGCAGTACTTC
CASSPDPGLSYEQYF
>-|TRBJ2-2|TRBV5-1|TRBD1
TGCGCCAGCAGCTCCAGGGACAGGACCGGGGAGCTGTTTTTT
CASSSRDRTGELFF
>once|TRBJ2-1|TRBV3-1/TRBV3-2|-
TGTGCCAGCAGCCAAGGGCCCGAAGGTGGTGAGCAGTTCTTC
CASSQGPEGGEQFF
>-|TRBJ1-2|TRBV27|TRBD1
TGTGCCAGCAGTATGACAGGGGTGGACGGCTACACCTTC
CASSMTGVDGYTF
>-|TRBJ1-2|TRBV5-5|TRBD1
TGTGCCAGCAGCTCACCCACCGGGACAGAGGGCTATGGCTACACCTTC
CASSSPTGTEGYGYTF
>-|TRBJ1-3|TRBV4-1|-
TGCGCCAGCAGCCTCTACCTGGCATCTGGAAACACCATATATTTT
CASSLYLASGNTIYF
>-|TRBJ1-1|TRBV18|TRBD1
TGTGCCAGCTCACCAAAGACAGGGGCCACTGAAGCTTTCTTT
CASSPKTGATEAFF
>-|TRBJ2-1|TRBV11-2|TRBD1
TGTGCCAGCAGCTCGTGGACAGGGGTCACCTACAATGAGCAGTTCTTC
CASSSWTGVTYNEQFF
>-|TRBJ2-3|TRBV7-8|-
TGTGCCAGCAGCCCTCAGAGATCTTACACAGATACGCAGTATTTT
CASSPQRSYTDTQYF
>-|TRBJ1-6|TRBV18|-
TGTGCCAGCTCACCAGGGGGCCAATCACCCCTCCACTTT
CASSPGGQSPLHF
>-|TRBJ2-7|TRBV27|-
TGTGCCAGCATGTCAGAGCTTAGCAACGAGCAGTACTTC
CASMSELSNEQYF
>-|TRBJ2-1|TRBV29-1|-
TGCAGCGTTGAACGCGGGAAGGGCTATGAGCAGTTCTTC
CSVERGKGYEQFF
>once|TRBJ2-5|TRBV25-1|-
TGTGCCAGCAGTGAAAAACGATGGTACCAAGAGACCCAGTACTTC
CASSEKRWYQETQYF
>-|TRBJ2-2|TRBV27|TRBD1
TGTGCCAGCAGTCCTCTGTGGACAGGGCACACCGGGGAGCTGTTTTTT
CASSPLWTGHTGELFF
>-|TRBJ1-4|TRBV5-5|-
TGTGCCAGCAGCTTGCTGTGGAAAGGGGATGAAAAACTGTTTTTT
CASSLLWKGDEKLFF
>-|TRBJ1-4|TRBV30|-
TGTGCCTGGGGGCCGGAGGAGGATGAAAAACTGTTTTTT
CAWGPEEDEKLFF
>-|TRBJ1-1|TRBV21-1|-
TGTGCCAGCATTACCCGGGACAGGGGGTTAAACACTGAAGCTTTCTTT
CASITRDRGLNTEAFF
>-|TRBJ1-5|TRBV23-1|-
TGCGCCAGCGCTAACGGAGTAGGTATAGGGCAGCCCCAGCATTTT
CASANGVGIGQPQHF
>-|TRBJ1-5|TRBV2|-
TGTGCCAGCAGTACTGGCCTTGGAGGACCACATCAGCCCCAGCATTTT
CASSTGLGGPHQPQHF
>-|TRBJ1-3|TRBV7-3|-
TGTGCCAGCAGCTTGGGAGGCTCTGGAAACACCATATATTTT
CASSLGGSGNTIYF
>-|TRBJ1-1|TRBV27|TRBD1
TGTGCCAGCAGTTTAGACAGGGTGAACACTGAAGCTTTCTTT
CASSLDRVNTEAFF
>-|TRBJ1-2|TRBV29-1|-
TGCAGCGCCCATTCGTTAAGCGACTACACCTTC
CSAHSLSDYTF
>-|TRBJ1-2|TRBV19|-
TGTGCCAGTAGTGTCCCTCGTTGGGGAGCTAACTATGGCTACACCTTC
CASSVPRWGANYGYTF
>-|TRBJ2-1|TRBV7-8|TRBD2
TGTGCCAGCAGCTTTTTACGAGGGAGGGGAAATGAGCAGTTCTTC
CASSFLRGRGNEQFF
>few|TRBJ2-1|TRBV5-6|TRBD2
TGTGCCAGCAGCCCTGTGTGGGTCGGGGGGGACGATGAGCAGTTCTTC
CASSPVWVGGDDEQFF
>-|TRBJ1-1|TRBV7-9|-
TGTGCCAGCAGCTTTCCAGAAGGGTCGACTGAAGCTTTCTTT
CASSFPEGSTEAFF